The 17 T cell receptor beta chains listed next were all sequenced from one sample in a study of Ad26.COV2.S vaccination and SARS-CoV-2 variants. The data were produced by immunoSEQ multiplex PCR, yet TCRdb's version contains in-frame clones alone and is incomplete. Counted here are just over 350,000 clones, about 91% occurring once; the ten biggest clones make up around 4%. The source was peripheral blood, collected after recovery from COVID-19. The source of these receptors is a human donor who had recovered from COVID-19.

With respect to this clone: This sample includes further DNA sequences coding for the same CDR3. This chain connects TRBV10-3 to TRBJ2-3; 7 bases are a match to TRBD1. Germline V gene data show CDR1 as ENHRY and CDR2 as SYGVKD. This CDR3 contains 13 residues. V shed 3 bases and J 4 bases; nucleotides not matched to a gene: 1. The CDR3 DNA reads TGTGCCATCAGTGATAGGGGGCCAGATACGCAGTATTTT. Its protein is CAISDRGPDTQYF.

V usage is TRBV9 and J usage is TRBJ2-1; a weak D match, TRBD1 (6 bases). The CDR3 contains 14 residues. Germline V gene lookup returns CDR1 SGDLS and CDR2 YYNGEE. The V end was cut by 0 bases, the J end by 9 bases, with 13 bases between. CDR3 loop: CASSVGHRDSEQFF. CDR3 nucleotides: TGTGCCAGCAGCGTAGGTCACAGGGATAGTGAGCAGTTCTTC.

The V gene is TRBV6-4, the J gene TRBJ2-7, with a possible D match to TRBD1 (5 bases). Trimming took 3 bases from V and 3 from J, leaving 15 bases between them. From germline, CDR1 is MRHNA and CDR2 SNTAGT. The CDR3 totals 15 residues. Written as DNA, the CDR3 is TGTGCCAGCAGTGATTGTCTGCAGGGTGTCTACGAGCAGTACTTC. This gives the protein CASSDCLQGVYEQYF.

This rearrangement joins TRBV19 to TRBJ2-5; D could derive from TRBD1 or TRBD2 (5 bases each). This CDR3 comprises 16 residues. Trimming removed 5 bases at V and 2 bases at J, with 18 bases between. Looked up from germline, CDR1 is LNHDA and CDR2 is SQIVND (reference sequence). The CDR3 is CASSDPRGRTQETQYF. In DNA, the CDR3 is TGTGCCAGTAGTGACCCACGGGGACGGACTCAAGAGACCCAGTACTTC.

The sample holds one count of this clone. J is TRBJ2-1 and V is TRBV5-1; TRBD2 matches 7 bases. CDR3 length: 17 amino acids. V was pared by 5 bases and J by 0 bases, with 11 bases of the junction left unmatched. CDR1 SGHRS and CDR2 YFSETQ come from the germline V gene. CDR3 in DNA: TGCGCCAGCAGGCAGGAACGGGGGGTGAGCTCCTACAATGAGCAGTTCTTC. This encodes CASRQERGVSSYNEQFF.

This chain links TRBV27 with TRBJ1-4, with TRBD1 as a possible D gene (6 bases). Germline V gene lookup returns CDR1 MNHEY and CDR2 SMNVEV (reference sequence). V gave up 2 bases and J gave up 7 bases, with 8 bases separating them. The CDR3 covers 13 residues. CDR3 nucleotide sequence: TGTGCCAGCAGTTTAGGGGGGGCTGAAAAACTGTTTTTT. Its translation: CASSLGGAEKLFF.

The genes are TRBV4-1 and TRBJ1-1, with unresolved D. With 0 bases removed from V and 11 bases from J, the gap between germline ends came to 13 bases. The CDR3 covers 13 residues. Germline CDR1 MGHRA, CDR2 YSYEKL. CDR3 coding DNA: TGCGCCAGCAGCCAAGAGGACTACCGGTGGGCTTTCTTT. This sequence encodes CASSQEDYRWAFF.

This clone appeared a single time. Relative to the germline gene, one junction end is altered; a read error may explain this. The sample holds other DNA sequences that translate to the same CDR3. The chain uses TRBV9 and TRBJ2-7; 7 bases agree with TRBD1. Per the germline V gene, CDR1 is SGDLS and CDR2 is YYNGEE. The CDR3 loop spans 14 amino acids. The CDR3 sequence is CASSVGGRGSEQYF. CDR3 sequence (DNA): TGTGCCAGCAGCGTAGGCGGCAGGGGGAGCGAGCAATACTTC.

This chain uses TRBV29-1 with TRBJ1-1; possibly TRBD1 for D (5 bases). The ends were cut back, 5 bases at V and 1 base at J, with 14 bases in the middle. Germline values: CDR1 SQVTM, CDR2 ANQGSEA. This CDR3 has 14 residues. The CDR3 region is CSVSPGTANTEAFF. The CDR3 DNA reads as TGCAGCGTTAGCCCCGGGACGGCGAACACTGAAGCTTTCTTT.

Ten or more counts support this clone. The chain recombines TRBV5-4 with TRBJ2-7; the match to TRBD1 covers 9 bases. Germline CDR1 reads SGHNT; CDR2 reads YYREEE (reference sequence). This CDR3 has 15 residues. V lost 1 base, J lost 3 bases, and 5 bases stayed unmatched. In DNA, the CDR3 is TGTGCCAGCAGCTTGACCGGGACAGGGATCTACGAGCAGTACTTC. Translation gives CASSLTGTGIYEQYF.

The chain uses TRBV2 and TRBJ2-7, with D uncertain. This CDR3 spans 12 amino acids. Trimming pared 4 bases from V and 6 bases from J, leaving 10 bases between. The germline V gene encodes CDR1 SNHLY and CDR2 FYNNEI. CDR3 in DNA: TGTGCCAGCAGTGGAGATAGAAGCGAGCAGTACTTC. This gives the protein CASSGDRSEQYF.

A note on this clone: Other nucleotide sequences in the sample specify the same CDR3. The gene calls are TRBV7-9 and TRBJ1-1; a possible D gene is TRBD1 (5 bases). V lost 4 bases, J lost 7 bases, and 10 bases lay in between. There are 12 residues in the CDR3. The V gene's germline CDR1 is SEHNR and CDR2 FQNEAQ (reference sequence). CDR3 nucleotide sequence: TGTGCCAGCAGCTCAGCGGGGGGTGAAGCTTTCTTT. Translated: CASSSAGGEAFF.

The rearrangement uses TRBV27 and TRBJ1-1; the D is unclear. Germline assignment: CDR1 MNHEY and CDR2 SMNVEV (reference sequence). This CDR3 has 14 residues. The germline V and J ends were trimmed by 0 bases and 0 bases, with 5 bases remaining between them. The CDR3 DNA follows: TGTGCCAGCAGTTTATCTCCGGTGAACACTGAAGCTTTCTTT. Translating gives CASSLSPVNTEAFF.

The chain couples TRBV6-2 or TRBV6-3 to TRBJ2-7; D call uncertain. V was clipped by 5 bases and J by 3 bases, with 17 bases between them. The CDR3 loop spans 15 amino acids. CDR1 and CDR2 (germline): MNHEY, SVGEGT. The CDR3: CASSPAPTPSYEQYF. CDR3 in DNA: TGTGCCAGCAGTCCCGCGCCGACTCCAAGCTACGAGCAGTACTTC.

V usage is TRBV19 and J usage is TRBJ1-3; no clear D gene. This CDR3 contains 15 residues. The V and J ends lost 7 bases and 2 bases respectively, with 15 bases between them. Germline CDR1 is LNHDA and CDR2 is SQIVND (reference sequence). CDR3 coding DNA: TGTGCCAGTATCGAAAGCCCGGCCACTGGAAACACCATATATTTT. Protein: CASIESPATGNTIYF.

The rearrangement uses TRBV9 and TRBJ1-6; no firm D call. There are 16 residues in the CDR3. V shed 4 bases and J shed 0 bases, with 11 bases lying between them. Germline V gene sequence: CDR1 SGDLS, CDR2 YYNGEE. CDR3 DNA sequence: TGTGCCAGCAGCCTATCGGAGAGCTCCTATAATTCACCCCTCCACTTT. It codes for CASSLSESSYNSPLHF.

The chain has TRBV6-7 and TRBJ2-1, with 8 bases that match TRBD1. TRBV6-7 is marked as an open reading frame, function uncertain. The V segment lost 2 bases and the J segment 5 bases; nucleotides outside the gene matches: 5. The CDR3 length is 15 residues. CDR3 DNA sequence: TGTGCCAGCAGTTACGCCAGGGGGCGTCACAATGAGCAGTTCTTC. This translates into CASSYARGRHNEQFF.